The 28 T cell receptor beta chains presented below share a single source sample, sequenced in a study of early T cells in non-severe SARS-CoV-2 infection. One entry per CDR3 protein results from TCRdb running MiXCR on the 5' RACE reads. The profile shows tens of thousands of distinct CDR3 sequences, just under 15% of them singletons. Source material: whole blood. The receptors were sampled from an adult who was a healthcare worker with PCR-confirmed SARS-CoV-2 infection or an uninfected control (not recorded which).

This clonotype has at least ten counts. The rearrangement uses TRBV20-1 and TRBJ2-1; TRBD2 aligns across 7 bases. Germline V gives CDR1 DFQATT, CDR2 SNEGSKA (reference sequence). CDR3 size: 14 residues. V shed 6 bases, J shed 7 bases, and the junction held 12 bases outside the gene matches. CDR3: CSAARGELGNEQFF. The CDR3 DNA reads TGCAGTGCGGCTCGGGGGGAACTCGGAAATGAGCAGTTCTTC.

The chain couples TRBV28 to TRBJ1-2; 7 bases map to TRBD1. Germline V gene data show CDR1 as MDHEN and CDR2 as SYDVKM. CDR3 size: 13 residues. Trimming at V came to 8 bases and at J to 4 bases, leaving 7 bases not matched to a gene. In DNA, the CDR3 is TGTGCCAGCGGGCTAGGGACAGTCTATGGCTACACCTTC. Residues: CASGLGTVYGYTF.

This clonotype was picked up a small number of times. The rearrangement uses TRBV20-1 and TRBJ1-6; possible D gene TRBD1, 6 bases. This CDR3 spans 13 amino acids. The V gene lost 5 bases and the J gene lost 6 bases, with 11 bases spanning the gap. Germline V gene sequence: CDR1 DFQATT, CDR2 SNEGSKA (reference sequence). CDR3: CSASGARNSPLHF. DNA for the CDR3: TGCAGTGCTTCGGGGGCGCGTAATTCACCCCTCCACTTT.

This rearrangement joins TRBV20-1 to TRBJ1-1; possible D gene TRBD1, 6 bases. V was clipped by 3 bases and J by 4 bases, with 15 bases between them. The CDR3 is 14 residues long. Germline values: CDR1 DFQATT, CDR2 SNEGSKA (reference sequence). The CDR3 region has the DNA TGCAGTGCTAGTATGGGAGGGGGTAGCACTGAAGCTTTCTTT. Protein: CSASMGGGSTEAFF.

The chain carries TRBV4-3 and TRBJ2-3; 13 bases match TRBD2. In germline, CDR1 is LGHNA, CDR2 YSLEER. The CDR3 length is 16 residues. Trimming cost V 3 bases and J 4 bases; bases outside gene matches: 4. Here the CDR3 reads CASSHRTSGSPDTQYF. In DNA form, the CDR3 reads TGCGCCAGCAGCCACCGGACTAGCGGGAGCCCAGATACGCAGTATTTT.

This clonotype was counted only a few times. The chain is built from TRBV13 and TRBJ2-1; 8 bases line up with TRBD2. The CDR3 length is 16 residues. Per germline, CDR1 PRHDT and CDR2 FYEKMQ (reference sequence). J lost 5 bases, V lost 0 bases, and 6 bases had no gene match. CDR3 bases: TGTGCCAGCAGCTTAGGGCTAGCGGGTCGTAACAATGAGCAGTTCTTC. Amino acids: CASSLGLAGRNNEQFF.

The table lists this clonotype with a few counts. The V gene is TRBV11-2, the J gene TRBJ1-1; tentative D call: TRBD1 (5 bases). CDR1 and CDR2 (germline): SGHAT, FQNNGV. The ends were cut back, 3 bases at V and 8 bases at J, with 7 bases in the middle. The CDR3 consists of 11 residues. As DNA, the CDR3 is TGTGCCAGCAGCTTTGGGGGAGAAGCTTTCTTT. It specifies CASSFGGEAFF.

This chain connects TRBV7-9 to TRBJ1-6; TRBD1 matches at 8 bases. Germline V gives CDR1 SEHNR, CDR2 FQNEAQ (reference sequence). J gave up 7 bases and V 5 bases, and 10 bases lay outside the gene matches. The CDR3 totals 16 residues. CDR3 residues: CASSLASGGGNSPLHF. CDR3 DNA: TGTGCCAGCAGCCTTGCGTCAGGGGGCGGAAATTCACCCCTCCACTTT. The full variable domain, in which reference TRBV7-9 and TRBJ1-6 provide the parts outside the CDR3, is DTGVSQNPRHKITKRGQNVTFRCDPISEHNRLYWYRQTLGQGPEFLTYFQNEAQLEKSRLLSDRFSAERPKGSFSTLEIQRTEQGDSAMYLCASSLASGGGNSPLHFGNGTRLTVT.

The V call is TRBV28, the J call TRBJ2-4; possible D gene TRBD1, 5 bases. Germline CDR1 is MDHEN and CDR2 is SYDVKM. The V and J ends lost 7 bases and 0 bases respectively, with 10 bases between them. There are 14 residues in the CDR3. In DNA, the CDR3 is TGTGCCAGCACGGGCAGGGAAGCCAAAAACATTCAGTACTTC. It encodes CASTGREAKNIQYF.

This chain joins TRBV7-3 and TRBJ2-3; the match to TRBD1 covers 9 bases. CDR1 and CDR2 (germline): SGHTA, FQGTGA. J gave up 4 bases and V 4 bases, and 3 bases lay outside the gene matches. The CDR3 runs to 14 residues. The CDR3 sequence: CASSSGQGPDTQYF. CDR3 DNA sequence: TGTGCCAGCAGCTCCGGACAGGGGCCAGATACGCAGTATTTT.

This chain links TRBV2 with TRBJ2-1; D may match TRBD1 or TRBD2 (5 bases each). The germline CDR1 and CDR2 sequences are SNHLY and FYNNEI. Between the trimmed V and J ends, which lost 2 bases and 1 base, there was a span of 9 bases. The CDR3 extends over 15 amino acids. The CDR3 DNA reads as TGTGCCAGCAGTGAACGGGGACCTTCCTACAATGAGCAGTTCTTC. It codes for CASSERGPSYNEQFF.

The V gene is TRBV2, the J gene TRBJ2-3; D may be TRBD1 (5 bases). There are 14 residues in the CDR3. From germline, CDR1 is SNHLY and CDR2 FYNNEI. V was trimmed by 3 bases and J by 1 base, leaving 8 bases between them. The CDR3 is CASSDRARTDTQYF. In DNA form, the CDR3 reads TGTGCCAGCAGTGACAGGGCCCGCACAGATACGCAGTATTTT.

This clonotype appeared a few times. The chain recombines TRBV7-2 with TRBJ2-1; D not resolved. CDR3 size: 14 residues. The germline V and J ends were trimmed by 1 base and 7 bases, with 11 bases remaining between them. Germline V gives CDR1 SGHTA, CDR2 FQGNSA. CDR3 sequence reads: CASSLVGFGNEQFF. The CDR3 coding sequence is TGTGCCAGCAGCTTAGTGGGGTTCGGGAATGAGCAGTTCTTC.

This clonotype was observed a handful of times. This sequence joins TRBV28 and TRBJ2-3; 7 bases are a match to TRBD1. V dropped 4 bases and J dropped 3; count of bases not matched to a gene: 1. There are 13 residues in the CDR3. Germline lookup yields CDR1 MDHEN and CDR2 SYDVKM. The CDR3 DNA sequence: TGTGCCAGCAGTTCACAGGGGACAGATACGCAGTATTTT. It yields the protein CASSSQGTDTQYF.

This clonotype has only a few counts. The genes are TRBV9 and TRBJ2-7; 8 nucleotides agree with TRBD1. Germline V lookup: CDR1 SGDLS, CDR2 YYNGEE. V trimming: 0 bases; J trimming: 1 base; junction bases outside the gene matches: 3. CDR3 length equals 15 residues. CDR3 amino acids: CASSVGQGRSYEQYF. The CDR3, as DNA: TGTGCCAGCAGCGTAGGACAGGGGCGATCCTACGAGCAGTACTTC.

This clonotype was detected only a few times. The chain is built from TRBV29-1 and TRBJ2-1; 10 nucleotides line up with TRBD2. This CDR3 is built from 12 residues. Germline lookup yields CDR1 SQVTM and CDR2 ANQGSEA. Trimming removed 7 bases from V and 10 bases from J; junction bases left unmatched: 7. The CDR3 DNA follows: TGCAGCGGCGCCGGGACTAGCGCCGAGCAGTTCTTC. As protein: CSGAGTSAEQFF.

This chain uses TRBV20-1 with TRBJ2-5, with D possibly being TRBD1 (5 bases). The CDR3 covers 13 residues. V lost 3 bases, J lost 4 bases, and 12 bases lay in between. In germline, CDR1 is DFQATT, CDR2 SNEGSKA (reference sequence). The CDR3 DNA reads as TGCAGTGCTAGTGTCGCAGGGCGAGAGACCCAGTACTTC. It translates to CSASVAGRETQYF.

The chain joins TRBV20-1 to TRBJ2-1; D gene uncertain. Germline loops: CDR1 DFQATT, CDR2 SNEGSKA (reference sequence). This CDR3 is 12 amino acids long. With 4 bases removed from V and 2 bases from J, the gap between germline ends came to 6 bases. CDR3 nucleotide sequence: TGCAGTGCTATCTACCCCTACAATGAGCAGTTCTTC. It translates to CSAIYPYNEQFF.

The chain recombines TRBV24-1 with TRBJ2-3; D perhaps matches TRBD1 (6 bases). V was shortened by 7 bases and J by 2 bases, with 9 bases between the two germline ends. CDR3 length: 13 residues. Germline CDR1 is KGHDR and CDR2 is SFDVKD. CDR3 sequence (DNA): TGTGCCACCAGCAGGGGTTCCACAGATACGCAGTATTTT. Amino acid sequence: CATSRGSTDTQYF.

At least ten counts were recorded for this clonotype. CDR3 in amino acids: CASSQPGRSYEQYF. As DNA, the CDR3 is TGTGCCAGCAGCCAACCGGGGCGATCCTACGAGCAGTACTTC. This chain links TRBV3-1 with TRBJ2-7; D could derive from TRBD1 or TRBD2 (5 bases each). Trimming stripped 2 bases from V and 1 base from J, with 9 bases between. This CDR3 has 14 amino acids. Germline values: CDR1 LGHDT, CDR2 YNNKEL (reference sequence).

The chain has TRBV18 and TRBJ2-1, with unresolved D. The germline V gene encodes CDR1 KGHSH and CDR2 LQKENI. Between the trimmed V and J ends, which lost 3 bases and 4 bases, there was a span of 7 bases. The CDR3 length is 13 residues. CDR3 sequence (DNA): TGTGCCAGCTCACCTGACGTTTACAATGAGCAGTTCTTC. As protein: CASSPDVYNEQFF.

On this clonotype itself: The CDR3 end shows no conserved phenylalanine or tryptophan, and so a read error is likely. It is unclear where the CDR3 begins or ends on the DNA, so no DNA is shown, and the CDR3 is as TCRdb lists it. V and J are TRBV28 and TRBJ2-1; TRBD2, the D gene given by the table, was not confirmed from the DNA. Germline lookup yields CDR1 MDHEN and CDR2 SYDVKM. The CDR3 length is 11 residues, termini included. The CDR3 region is CARGRLAGYVV.

V gene TRBV20-1 combines with J gene TRBJ2-3; D assignment may be TRBD1 or TRBD2 (5 bases each). Trimming removed 2 bases at V and 5 bases at J, with 11 bases between. The CDR3 has 13 residues. The germline gives CDR1 DFQATT, CDR2 SNEGSKA (reference sequence). In nucleotides, the CDR3 is TGCAGTGCTAGACAACTGAGGGGAGATACGCAGTATTTT. Translated, it gives CSARQLRGDTQYF.

This clonotype was counted between two and nine times. The gene calls are TRBV12-3 or TRBV12-4 and TRBJ1-3; no reliable D call. V lost 5 bases and J lost 8, with 7 bases in between. CDR3 length: 11 residues. CDR3 DNA sequence: TGTGCCAGCAGTCGCTCCTACACCATATATTTT. Translation: CASSRSYTIYF.

The sample holds many counts of this clonotype. The V and J genes are TRBV12-3 or TRBV12-4 and TRBJ1-1; D is uncertain. V was pared by 1 base and J by 7 bases, with 13 bases between. The CDR3 runs to 14 residues. In DNA, the CDR3 is TGTGCCAGCAGTTTAGGTAGTTCCGTCAGTGAAGCTTTCTTT. Translation gives CASSLGSSVSEAFF.

In its sample, this clonotype was seen a few times. The rearrangement joins TRBV20-1 to TRBJ1-5; TRBD1 matches at 9 bases. This CDR3 is built from 13 residues. After removal of 5 bases from V and 6 bases from J, the junction contained 5 bases not matched to a gene. Germline assignment: CDR1 DFQATT and CDR2 SNEGSKA (reference sequence). This CDR3 reads CSAWDRAVQPQHF. DNA for the CDR3: TGCAGTGCTTGGGACAGGGCTGTTCAGCCCCAGCATTTT.

This clonotype has a handful of counts. The rearrangement uses TRBV7-2 and TRBJ2-7; D ambiguous. The CDR3 is made up of 11 amino acids. The V and J ends lost 7 bases and 4 bases respectively, with 8 bases between them. Germline V gene lookup returns CDR1 SGHTA and CDR2 FQGNSA. CDR3 region: CASKGQYEQYF. Written as DNA, the CDR3 is TGTGCCAGCAAGGGCCAGTACGAGCAGTACTTC.

This clonotype came up many times. The V gene is TRBV3-1, the J gene TRBJ2-1, with D unresolved. The CDR3 is 13 amino acids. Germline V gives CDR1 LGHDT, CDR2 YNNKEL (reference sequence). Trimming cost V 4 bases and J 9 bases, with 13 bases left between them. The CDR3: CASSRALGLEQFF. The CDR3 coding sequence is TGTGCCAGCAGCCGAGCCCTGGGCCTTGAGCAGTTCTTC.